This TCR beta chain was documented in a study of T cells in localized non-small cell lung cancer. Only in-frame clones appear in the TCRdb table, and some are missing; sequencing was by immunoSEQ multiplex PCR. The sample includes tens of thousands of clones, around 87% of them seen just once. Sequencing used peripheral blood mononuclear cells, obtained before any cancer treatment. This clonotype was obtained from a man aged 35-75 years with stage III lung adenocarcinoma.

CDR3 nucleotides: TGTGCCAGCAGTGATTGGGCAGATACGCAGTATTTT. As protein: CASSDWADTQYF. The genes are TRBV6-1 and TRBJ2-3; D remains ambiguous. This CDR3 spans 12 amino acids. Germline lookup yields CDR1 MNHNS and CDR2 SASEGT. V lost 3 bases and J lost 4, with 5 bases in between.